The rows below give T cell receptor beta chains drawn from one sample of a study of blood T cell repertoires in COVID-19. The assay was immunoSEQ multiplex PCR, and TCRdb's table has in-frame clones only and misses some. The data hold under 150,000 clones, with 65% to 80% observed a single time. Sequenced sample: peripheral blood. The receptors shown here come from a man between 60 and 75 years old with acute or convalescent COVID-19. Both conserved end residues are trimmed from each CDR3. The order of the fields is CDR3 protein, J gene, V gene.

CDR3: ASSPRRWDEKLF
J: TRBJ1-4
V: TRBV6-5

CDR3: ASSRNIREKLF
J: TRBJ1-4
V: TRBV12-3/TRBV12-4

CDR3: ASSKGTSVGEQY
J: TRBJ2-7
V: TRBV3-1/TRBV3-2

CDR3: ASSQRTGATIVTYEQY
J: TRBJ2-7
V: TRBV6-2/TRBV6-3

CDR3: ASSLGGTGLIDGYT
J: TRBJ1-2
V: TRBV16

CDR3: ASSGPGTSFQQF
J: TRBJ2-1
V: TRBV25-1

CDR3: ASSQDRGPQPQH
J: TRBJ1-5
V: TRBV4-2

CDR3: ASSIAGVSNQPQH
J: TRBJ1-5
V: TRBV28

CDR3: ASSIQGIGTQY
J: TRBJ2-5
V: TRBV19

CDR3: ASSGRALSSEQY
J: TRBJ2-7
V: TRBV7-2

CDR3: ASSFSGTGELF
J: TRBJ2-2
V: TRBV11-2

CDR3: ASSFLSGQGGGYT
J: TRBJ1-2
V: TRBV27

CDR3: ASSKGTRGNEQF
J: TRBJ2-1
V: TRBV3-1/TRBV3-2

CDR3: ATSISGSGTDTQY
J: TRBJ2-3
V: TRBV24-1

CDR3: SVERRRTGGRGYNEQF
J: TRBJ2-1
V: TRBV29-1